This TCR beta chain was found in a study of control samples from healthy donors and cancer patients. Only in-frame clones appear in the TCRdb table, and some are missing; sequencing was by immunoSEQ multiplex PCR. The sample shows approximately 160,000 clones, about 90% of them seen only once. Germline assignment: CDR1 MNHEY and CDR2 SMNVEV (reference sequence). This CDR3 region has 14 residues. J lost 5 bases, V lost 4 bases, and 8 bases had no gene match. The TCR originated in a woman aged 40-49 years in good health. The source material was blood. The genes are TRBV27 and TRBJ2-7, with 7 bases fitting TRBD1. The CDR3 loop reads CASSSIDRVHEQYF. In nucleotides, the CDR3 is TGTGCCAGCAGTTCTATAGACAGGGTCCACGAGCAGTACTTC.